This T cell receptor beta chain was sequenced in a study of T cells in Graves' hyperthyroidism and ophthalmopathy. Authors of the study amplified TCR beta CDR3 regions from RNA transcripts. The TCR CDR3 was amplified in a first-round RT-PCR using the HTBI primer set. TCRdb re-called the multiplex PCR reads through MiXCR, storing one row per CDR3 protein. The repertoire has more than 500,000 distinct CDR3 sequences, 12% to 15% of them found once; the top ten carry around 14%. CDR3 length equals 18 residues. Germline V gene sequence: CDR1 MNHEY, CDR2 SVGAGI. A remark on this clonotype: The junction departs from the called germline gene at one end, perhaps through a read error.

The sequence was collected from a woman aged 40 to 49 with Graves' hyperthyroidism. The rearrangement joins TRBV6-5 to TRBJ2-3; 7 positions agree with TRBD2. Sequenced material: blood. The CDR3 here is CSSSYSHFGGRGTDTQYF. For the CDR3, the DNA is TGTTCCAGCAGTTACTCCCACTTTGGTGGGAGGGGCACAGATACGCAGTATTTT.